The rows below give T cell receptor beta chains drawn from one sample of a study of blood T cell repertoires in COVID-19. Sequencing was performed with immunoSEQ multiplex PCR; in TCRdb, only in-frame clones are kept and a portion is missing. The data show under 200,000 clones, about 80% seen once. Sequenced input: peripheral blood. Receptor source: an older woman with COVID-19, enrolled during active disease. The CDR3 runs from the conserved cysteine through the conserved F or W. The order of the fields is clone size, D gene, V gene, CDR3 length, J gene, CDR3 DNA, CDR3 protein. A D gene is named only where the DNA matches it firmly. The listing skips clone size in some rows; elsewhere it reads once, few, many or a size class.

clone size: few
D gene: TRBD1
V gene: TRBV28
CDR3 length: 12
J gene: TRBJ1-1
CDR3 DNA: TGTGCCAGCAGTTTGACAGGGTCTGAAGCTTTCTTT
CDR3 protein: CASSLTGSEAFF

clone size: once
D gene: TRBD2
V gene: TRBV24-1
CDR3 length: 17
J gene: TRBJ2-3
CDR3 DNA: TGTGCCACCAGTGATTCGCCACTAGCGCAGAGCACAGATACGCAGTATTTT
CDR3 protein: CATSDSPLAQSTDTQYF

clone size: NA
D gene: TRBD1
V gene: TRBV7-3
CDR3 length: 15
J gene: TRBJ2-2
CDR3 DNA: TGTGCCAGCAGCTTGGGACAGGGGGATGGCGGGGAGCTGTTTTTT
CDR3 protein: CASSLGQGDGGELFF

clone size: NA
D gene: TRBD2
V gene: TRBV7-3
CDR3 length: 16
J gene: TRBJ2-1
CDR3 DNA: TGTGCCAGCAGCTTAAAAGCGGGAGTTTCCTACAATGAGCAGTTCTTC
CDR3 protein: CASSLKAGVSYNEQFF

clone size: NA
D gene: TRBD2
V gene: TRBV27
CDR3 length: 11
J gene: TRBJ2-3
CDR3 DNA: TGTGCCAGCAGGGGACTAGCGGTGCAGTATTTT
CDR3 protein: CASRGLAVQYF

clone size: NA
D gene: TRBD1
V gene: TRBV4-3
CDR3 length: 17
J gene: TRBJ2-2
CDR3 DNA: TGCGCCAGCAGCCAAGATTCGGGACAGGCCTACACCGGGGAGCTGTTTTTT
CDR3 protein: CASSQDSGQAYTGELFF

clone size: NA
D gene: NA
V gene: TRBV4-1
CDR3 length: 16
J gene: TRBJ1-2
CDR3 DNA: TGCGCCAGCAGCCAAGTTCCGTCTGAGCTTGACTATGGCTACACCTTC
CDR3 protein: CASSQVPSELDYGYTF

clone size: NA
D gene: TRBD1
V gene: TRBV5-1
CDR3 length: 14
J gene: TRBJ1-2
CDR3 DNA: TGCGCCAGCAGCCTCGGGACAGTAAGCTATGGCTACACCTTC
CDR3 protein: CASSLGTVSYGYTF

clone size: NA
D gene: NA
V gene: TRBV7-2
CDR3 length: 16
J gene: TRBJ1-4
CDR3 DNA: TGTGCCAGCAGCTTAGTCCAGGGGTGGGGTAATGAAAAACTGTTTTTT
CDR3 protein: CASSLVQGWGNEKLFF

clone size: NA
D gene: TRBD2
V gene: TRBV7-2
CDR3 length: 15
J gene: TRBJ2-7
CDR3 DNA: TGTGCCAGCAGCACAACTAGCGGGAGTGGGTACGAGCAGTACTTC
CDR3 protein: CASSTTSGSGYEQYF

clone size: NA
D gene: TRBD1
V gene: TRBV12-5
CDR3 length: 16
J gene: TRBJ1-2
CDR3 DNA: TGTGCTAGTGGTTTGGTACCGGCAGGGGGTAATCAAGGCTACACCTTC
CDR3 protein: CASGLVPAGGNQGYTF

clone size: NA
D gene: NA
V gene: TRBV6-1
CDR3 length: 19
J gene: TRBJ2-5
CDR3 DNA: TGTGCCAGCAGTGAAAGAGGTTATCCCGGGATCCCGAACCAAGAGACCCAGTACTTC
CDR3 protein: CASSERGYPGIPNQETQYF

clone size: NA
D gene: TRBD1
V gene: TRBV7-2
CDR3 length: 14
J gene: TRBJ1-5
CDR3 DNA: TGTGCCAGCAGCTTGGACAGGGCTTCTCAGCCCCAGCATTTT
CDR3 protein: CASSLDRASQPQHF

clone size: NA
D gene: TRBD2
V gene: TRBV18
CDR3 length: 18
J gene: TRBJ2-1
CDR3 DNA: TGTGCCAGCTCACCACCGTCTATTGGGACTAGGGTATACAATGAGCAGTTCTTC
CDR3 protein: CASSPPSIGTRVYNEQFF

clone size: NA
D gene: NA
V gene: TRBV7-9
CDR3 length: 16
J gene: TRBJ2-5
CDR3 DNA: TGTGCCAGCAGCCCCGCCTTGCGCGGAAGAAGTGAGACCCAGTACTTC
CDR3 protein: CASSPALRGRSETQYF

clone size: NA
D gene: TRBD1
V gene: TRBV28
CDR3 length: 16
J gene: TRBJ1-1
CDR3 DNA: TGTGCCAGCAGTTTATCCCCGGGACAGTCGAACACTGAAGCTTTCTTT
CDR3 protein: CASSLSPGQSNTEAFF

clone size: NA
D gene: TRBD1
V gene: TRBV9
CDR3 length: 14
J gene: TRBJ1-2
CDR3 DNA: TGTGCCAGCAGCCCAGGGCAGGGGGTAGGTGGCTACACCTTC
CDR3 protein: CASSPGQGVGGYTF

clone size: NA
D gene: NA
V gene: TRBV15
CDR3 length: 14
J gene: TRBJ1-2
CDR3 DNA: TGTGCCACCAGCAGACGGGTGACTAACTATGGCTACACCTTC
CDR3 protein: CATSRRVTNYGYTF

clone size: medium-sized
D gene: NA
V gene: TRBV5-1
CDR3 length: 15
J gene: TRBJ1-6
CDR3 DNA: TGCGCCAGCAGCTTGGATTGGGGGGAAAATTCACCCCTCCACTTT
CDR3 protein: CASSLDWGENSPLHF

clone size: NA
D gene: TRBD1
V gene: TRBV19
CDR3 length: 15
J gene: TRBJ1-2
CDR3 DNA: TGTGCCAGTAGTACGACAGGGGGCTTAGGGTATGGCTACACCTTC
CDR3 protein: CASSTTGGLGYGYTF

clone size: NA
D gene: NA
V gene: TRBV11-2
CDR3 length: 14
J gene: TRBJ1-2
CDR3 DNA: TGTGCCAGCAGCTTAGTATTCAGGTCCTATGGCTACACCTTC
CDR3 protein: CASSLVFRSYGYTF

clone size: NA
D gene: NA
V gene: TRBV6-5
CDR3 length: 14
J gene: TRBJ1-3
CDR3 DNA: TGTGCCAGCACTCCCCGGGTCCTCGGAAACACCATATATTTT
CDR3 protein: CASTPRVLGNTIYF

clone size: NA
D gene: TRBD2
V gene: TRBV28
CDR3 length: 18
J gene: TRBJ2-7
CDR3 DNA: TGTGCCAGCACCTCACCCTACGCCGCTAGCGGGAGCCCCTACGAGCAGTACTTC
CDR3 protein: CASTSPYAASGSPYEQYF

clone size: NA
D gene: NA
V gene: TRBV5-4
CDR3 length: 12
J gene: TRBJ1-6
CDR3 DNA: TGTGCCAGCAGCGGCTGGAATTCACCCCTCCACTTT
CDR3 protein: CASSGWNSPLHF

clone size: NA
D gene: NA
V gene: TRBV3-1/TRBV3-2
CDR3 length: 16
J gene: TRBJ1-1
CDR3 DNA: TGTGCCAGCAGCCAAGATGTCGGCCGTCGGAGGACTGAAGCTTTCTTT
CDR3 protein: CASSQDVGRRRTEAFF

clone size: NA
D gene: TRBD2
V gene: TRBV5-4
CDR3 length: 16
J gene: TRBJ2-5
CDR3 DNA: TGTGCCAGCAGCTTGGGTACTAGCGGGGTTCAAGAGACCCAGTACTTC
CDR3 protein: CASSLGTSGVQETQYF

clone size: NA
D gene: NA
V gene: TRBV3-1/TRBV3-2
CDR3 length: 11
J gene: TRBJ1-1
CDR3 DNA: TGTGCCAGCAGCCAAGGCGGTGAAGCTTTCTTT
CDR3 protein: CASSQGGEAFF

clone size: NA
D gene: TRBD1
V gene: TRBV5-1
CDR3 length: 14
J gene: TRBJ1-2
CDR3 DNA: TGCGCCAGCAGCTTGGACAGGGGGCTTTATGGCTACACCTTC
CDR3 protein: CASSLDRGLYGYTF

clone size: NA
D gene: NA
V gene: TRBV4-3
CDR3 length: 15
J gene: TRBJ1-1
CDR3 DNA: TGCGCCAGCAGCCAAGAGAGTTATGGGCGCACTGAAGCTTTCTTT
CDR3 protein: CASSQESYGRTEAFF

clone size: NA
D gene: NA
V gene: TRBV7-2
CDR3 length: 15
J gene: TRBJ2-7
CDR3 DNA: TGTGCCAGCAGCTCTACGGGACTCTTACGAGGGGAGCAGTACTTC
CDR3 protein: CASSSTGLLRGEQYF

clone size: NA
D gene: TRBD1
V gene: TRBV6-2/TRBV6-3
CDR3 length: 15
J gene: TRBJ2-6
CDR3 DNA: TGTGCCAGCAGCAACGACAGGGCTGGGGCCAACGTCCTGACTTTC
CDR3 protein: CASSNDRAGANVLTF

clone size: once
D gene: TRBD1
V gene: TRBV28
CDR3 length: 14
J gene: TRBJ1-4
CDR3 DNA: TGTGCCAGCAGTTTATTGGGACAGGATGAAAAACTGTTTTTT
CDR3 protein: CASSLLGQDEKLFF

clone size: once
D gene: TRBD1
V gene: TRBV5-1
CDR3 length: 16
J gene: TRBJ1-5
CDR3 DNA: TGCGCCAGCAGCGTGGGGACAGCCTCTCCAGATCAGCCCCAGCATTTT
CDR3 protein: CASSVGTASPDQPQHF

clone size: once
D gene: NA
V gene: TRBV19
CDR3 length: 15
J gene: TRBJ1-1
CDR3 DNA: TGTGCCAGTAGTAACCCCCACAGACTGAACACTGAAGCTTTCTTT
CDR3 protein: CASSNPHRLNTEAFF

clone size: NA
D gene: NA
V gene: TRBV24-1
CDR3 length: 13
J gene: TRBJ1-1
CDR3 DNA: TGTGCCACCAGTGGGAGTTCGAACACTGAAGCTTTCTTT
CDR3 protein: CATSGSSNTEAFF

clone size: NA
D gene: NA
V gene: TRBV7-9
CDR3 length: 15
J gene: TRBJ2-1
CDR3 DNA: TGTGCCAGCAGCGCTAATTTAGCAGTTTACAATGAGCAGTTCTTC
CDR3 protein: CASSANLAVYNEQFF

clone size: NA
D gene: TRBD1
V gene: TRBV10-3
CDR3 length: 15
J gene: TRBJ2-2
CDR3 DNA: TGTGCCATCACTGGGACAGGGAGAGACACCGGGGAGCTGTTTTTT
CDR3 protein: CAITGTGRDTGELFF

clone size: NA
D gene: TRBD1
V gene: TRBV2
CDR3 length: 14
J gene: TRBJ1-1
CDR3 DNA: TGTGCCAGCAGTAAAGGACAGGGAGCCACTGAAGCTTTCTTT
CDR3 protein: CASSKGQGATEAFF

clone size: NA
D gene: NA
V gene: TRBV19
CDR3 length: 12
J gene: TRBJ1-2
CDR3 DNA: TGTGCCAGTAGTCGGCAGGGATATGGCTACACCTTC
CDR3 protein: CASSRQGYGYTF

clone size: NA
D gene: NA
V gene: TRBV6-5
CDR3 length: 15
J gene: TRBJ1-5
CDR3 DNA: TGTGCCAGCAGTAGCTTTTTAACAGGCAATCAGCCCCAGCATTTT
CDR3 protein: CASSSFLTGNQPQHF

clone size: NA
D gene: NA
V gene: TRBV2
CDR3 length: 12
J gene: TRBJ1-5
CDR3 DNA: TGTGCCAGCAACCAGGTCAATCAGCCCCAGCATTTT
CDR3 protein: CASNQVNQPQHF

clone size: NA
D gene: NA
V gene: TRBV5-1
CDR3 length: 14
J gene: TRBJ1-1
CDR3 DNA: TGCGCCAGCAGCCCCCCTCTAGCGAACACTGAAGCTTTCTTT
CDR3 protein: CASSPPLANTEAFF

clone size: NA
D gene: TRBD1
V gene: TRBV3-1/TRBV3-2
CDR3 length: 16
J gene: TRBJ1-5
CDR3 DNA: TGTGCCAGCAGCCAAGGACTAACAGGGGCTGTGGAGCCCCAGCATTTT
CDR3 protein: CASSQGLTGAVEPQHF

clone size: NA
D gene: NA
V gene: TRBV6-5
CDR3 length: 14
J gene: TRBJ2-7
CDR3 DNA: TGTGCCAGCAGTTTTGGGGGACTTACAAACGAGCAGTACTTC
CDR3 protein: CASSFGGLTNEQYF

clone size: NA
D gene: NA
V gene: TRBV28
CDR3 length: 13
J gene: TRBJ1-2
CDR3 DNA: TGTGCCAGCAGTTCCAAGCCGAGTCGCGGCTACACCTTC
CDR3 protein: CASSSKPSRGYTF

clone size: NA
D gene: TRBD1
V gene: TRBV7-9
CDR3 length: 12
J gene: TRBJ2-4
CDR3 DNA: TGTGCCAGCAGCGACAGGGAAAACATTCAGTACTTC
CDR3 protein: CASSDRENIQYF

clone size: NA
D gene: NA
V gene: TRBV19
CDR3 length: 11
J gene: TRBJ1-1
CDR3 DNA: TGTGCCAGTAGGTCGTTTTTCGAAGCTTTCTTT
CDR3 protein: CASRSFFEAFF

clone size: NA
D gene: NA
V gene: TRBV6-5
CDR3 length: 14
J gene: TRBJ2-1
CDR3 DNA: TGTGCCACTTCGAGGTCGCCGGTATACAATGAGCAGTTCTTC
CDR3 protein: CATSRSPVYNEQFF

clone size: NA
D gene: TRBD2
V gene: TRBV4-3
CDR3 length: 17
J gene: TRBJ2-5
CDR3 DNA: TGCGCCAGCAGCCAAGATGAGGGCGGGAGGGCCCACGAGACCCAGTACTTC
CDR3 protein: CASSQDEGGRAHETQYF

clone size: NA
D gene: TRBD1
V gene: TRBV5-1
CDR3 length: 19
J gene: TRBJ2-6
CDR3 DNA: TGCGCCAGCAGCTTCCGGCCTGGGACAGGATACTCTGGGGCCAACGTCCTGACTTTC
CDR3 protein: CASSFRPGTGYSGANVLTF

clone size: once
D gene: TRBD1
V gene: TRBV7-6
CDR3 length: 16
J gene: TRBJ1-5
CDR3 DNA: TGTGCCAGCAGCTTACTCGGACAGGGTGGCAATCAGCCCCAGCATTTT
CDR3 protein: CASSLLGQGGNQPQHF

clone size: NA
D gene: TRBD2
V gene: TRBV29-1
CDR3 length: 16
J gene: TRBJ2-2
CDR3 DNA: TGCAGCGTTGGCAGCATAGCGGGGTCTGGCACCGGGGAGCTGTTTTTT
CDR3 protein: CSVGSIAGSGTGELFF

clone size: NA
D gene: NA
V gene: TRBV28
CDR3 length: 13
J gene: TRBJ1-5
CDR3 DNA: TGTGCCAGCAGTTTATCGGGGATTCAGCCCCAGCATTTT
CDR3 protein: CASSLSGIQPQHF